One and the same sample provided the 22 T cell receptor beta chains below, sequenced in a study of beta chain features in type 1 diabetes. Study outcomes and limitations: Type 1 diabetes patients had TCRB CDR3s that were shorter (moderately but significantly so) in all four CD4+ subsets.

Sequencing targeted expressed TCRB transcripts, as all isolated RNA had been reverse transcribed. The assay was immunoSEQ multiplex PCR, and TCRdb's table has in-frame clones only and misses some. The sample includes over 200,000 clones, approximately 11% of them seen just once. These receptors are not linked to any known antigen. Material for sequencing was naive CD4+ T cells from blood. These receptors were taken from a man aged 25-45 years with type 1 diabetes.

This clone has only a few counts. The rearrangement joins TRBV4-2 to TRBJ1-1; D uncertain. There are 15 residues in the CDR3. CDR1 LGHNA and CDR2 YNFKEQ come from the germline V gene. V was clipped by 2 bases and J by 4 bases, with 14 bases between them. As DNA, the CDR3 is TGTGCCAGCAGCCAAATGGTAGGGAGGTCCACTGAAGCTTTCTTT. This codes for CASSQMVGRSTEAFF.

In this sample, this clone turned up a few times. The CDR3: CASSLVSGAGDTQYF. CDR3 in DNA: TGTGCCAGCAGCTTAGTGTCAGGGGCGGGAGATACGCAGTATTTT. V usage is TRBV7-2 and J usage is TRBJ2-3; TRBD1 is a possible D gene (6 bases). Germline-derived CDR1 and CDR2 are SGHTA and FQGNSA. V was clipped by 1 base and J by 5 bases, with 13 bases between them. This CDR3 has 15 residues.

This clone has just a few counts. This sequence joins TRBV10-3 and TRBJ1-2; D is unclear. The CDR3 sequence is 13 residues long. With 4 bases removed from V and 4 bases from J, the gap between germline ends came to 10 bases. From germline, CDR1 is ENHRY and CDR2 SYGVKD. The CDR3 coding sequence is TGTGCCATCAGTGTGATAGGGAGCTATGGCTACACCTTC. This encodes CAISVIGSYGYTF.

In this sample, this clone turned up a few times. The chain couples TRBV29-1 to TRBJ2-1; the match to TRBD2 covers 10 bases. CDR3 length: 15 amino acids. J was trimmed by 12 bases and V by 0 bases; bases with no gene match: 11. Looked up from germline, CDR1 is SQVTM and CDR2 is ANQGSEA. This chain's CDR3 is CSVEERSGGAWGQFF. CDR3 coding DNA: TGCAGCGTTGAAGAAAGAAGCGGGGGGGCCTGGGGGCAGTTCTTC.

The chain has TRBV14 and TRBJ1-1; weak D call: TRBD1 (5 bases). The ends were cut back, 1 base at V and 5 bases at J, with 8 bases in the middle. The CDR3 totals 13 residues. Germline V gene sequence: CDR1 SGHDN, CDR2 FVKESK. The CDR3 protein is CASSQVGGTEAFF. The DNA for the CDR3 is TGTGCCAGCAGCCAAGTGGGGGGGACTGAAGCTTTCTTT.

This clone occurred a few times. The CDR3 region has the DNA TGCAGCGTTGGAACTAGCGGGGGCCCCTGGAATGAGCAGTTCTTC. It codes for CSVGTSGGPWNEQFF. The gene calls are TRBV29-1 and TRBJ2-1, with 11 bases matching TRBD2. This CDR3 region has 15 residues. V gave up 4 bases and J gave up 7 bases; unmatched junction bases: 9. From germline, CDR1 is SQVTM and CDR2 ANQGSEA.

This clone was observed a handful of times. The V call is TRBV5-1, the J call TRBJ1-2; 10 nucleotides line up with TRBD1. Losses at the gene ends were 3 bases for V and 4 bases for J; bases not matched to a gene: 3. The CDR3 covers 14 residues. Germline CDR1 and CDR2: SGHRS and YFSETQ. CDR3 DNA: TGCGCCAGCAGCTCGGGACAGGGGCCCTATGGCTACACCTTC. Protein: CASSSGQGPYGYTF.

This clone was counted a few times. The gene calls are TRBV7-9 and TRBJ1-3, with D perhaps matching TRBD1 (5 bases). The CDR3 length is 15 residues. Germline CDR1 and CDR2: SEHNR and FQNEAQ (reference sequence). Trimming shortened V by 2 bases and J by 0 bases, and 8 bases separated the two germline ends. The CDR3 coding sequence is TGTGCCAGCAGCTTATCAGGGATCTCTGGAAACACCATATATTTT. Its protein product is CASSLSGISGNTIYF.

As concerns this clone: Other DNA sequences in the same sample also yield this CDR3. The chain combines TRBV5-1 with TRBJ2-3, with D unresolved. Deletions cut 4 bases from V and 2 bases from J, with 2 bases between. Germline V lookup: CDR1 SGHRS, CDR2 YFSETQ. The CDR3 loop spans 11 amino acids. The CDR3: CASSLTDTQYF. The CDR3 nucleotides are TGCGCCAGCAGCCTCACAGATACGCAGTATTTT.

This clone has only a few counts. This chain links TRBV7-9 with TRBJ2-7, with 10 positions matching TRBD2. After removal of 4 bases from V and 2 bases from J, the junction contained 5 bases not matched to a gene. Germline V gene lookup returns CDR1 SEHNR and CDR2 FQNEAQ (reference sequence). The CDR3 contains 15 residues. The CDR3 DNA follows: TGTGCCAGCAGCTCCCTACTAGCGGGGCCCTACGAGCAGTACTTC. This encodes CASSSLLAGPYEQYF.

This chain links TRBV14 with TRBJ2-3; TRBD1 might be the D (5 bases). Germline V gene sequence: CDR1 SGHDN, CDR2 FVKESK. V was cut by 0 bases and J by 1 base, with 5 bases left in between. This CDR3 region has 14 residues. CDR3 protein: CASSQEQGTDTQYF. For the CDR3, the DNA is TGTGCCAGCAGCCAAGAACAGGGCACAGATACGCAGTATTTT.

This clone was picked up one time. The chain has TRBV9 and TRBJ2-3; TRBD2 matches at 9 bases. Germline assignment: CDR1 SGDLS and CDR2 YYNGEE. CDR3 size: 19 residues. J gave up 4 bases and V 0 bases, and 15 bases lay outside the gene matches. The CDR3 here is CASSVGGERGAFRADTQYF. The DNA for the CDR3 is TGTGCCAGCAGCGTAGGAGGGGAGCGGGGGGCCTTTCGGGCAGATACGCAGTATTTT.

The chain combines TRBV4-3 with TRBJ2-2; D uncertain. Germline-derived CDR1 and CDR2 are LGHNA and YSLEER. CDR3 length: 14 residues. V lost 1 base, J lost 8 bases, and 11 bases lay in between. CDR3 loop: CASSQGLPSGELFF. The CDR3 region has the DNA TGCGCCAGCAGCCAAGGTCTCCCCTCTGGGGAGCTGTTTTTT.

The rearrangement links TRBV11-2 to TRBJ2-1; tentative D call: TRBD1 (6 bases). Per the germline V gene, CDR1 is SGHAT and CDR2 is FQNNGV. This CDR3 spans 15 amino acids. V lost 1 base and J 4 bases, leaving 11 bases between the germline ends. CDR3 sequence reads: CASSLGGGPYNEQFF. The CDR3 bases are TGTGCCAGCAGCTTAGGAGGGGGACCTTACAATGAGCAGTTCTTC.

This clone has just a few counts. Compared with germline, one end of the junction differs, possibly owing to a read error. This chain connects TRBV7-2 to TRBJ1-1; no clear D gene. Germline loops: CDR1 SGHTA, CDR2 FQGNSA. CDR3 length: 13 amino acids. Written as DNA, the CDR3 is TGTGCCAGCAGCTTAAATGGTCCCGGCGGGTGGATCTTT. Translation gives CASSLNGPGGWIF.

The V gene is TRBV6-5, the J gene TRBJ2-1; 9 nucleotides line up with TRBD1. CDR3 length: 15 amino acids. J lost 7 bases, V lost 2 bases, and 6 bases had no gene match. The germline V gene encodes CDR1 MNHEY and CDR2 SVGAGI. CDR3 region: CASSYRDRASNEQFF. CDR3 DNA: TGTGCCAGCAGTTACAGGGACAGGGCTTCGAATGAGCAGTTCTTC.

This clone was detected only a few times. The CDR3 DNA reads TGCGCCAGCAGCCTTCAGGGTCAAGGAGATACGCAGTATTTT. Its translation: CASSLQGQGDTQYF. V gene TRBV4-3 combines with J gene TRBJ2-3; D may be TRBD1 (5 bases). The germline V gene has CDR1 LGHNA and CDR2 YSLEER. V was clipped by 4 bases and J by 5 bases, with 13 bases between them. The CDR3 is 14 amino acids.

The rearrangement joins TRBV5-1 to TRBJ2-5, with TRBD1 matching 7 bases. V dropped 0 bases and J dropped 6; count of bases not matched to a gene: 8. The CDR3 covers 15 residues. In germline, CDR1 is SGHRS, CDR2 YFSETQ. The CDR3 sequence is CASSLEGARVQTQYF. The CDR3 DNA reads TGCGCCAGCAGCTTGGAGGGGGCAAGGGTCCAGACCCAGTACTTC.

This clone was observed a handful of times. The chain links TRBV6-5 to TRBJ2-5; D ambiguous. V was pared by 2 bases and J by 4 bases, with 8 bases between. Germline CDR1 MNHEY, CDR2 SVGAGI. The CDR3 sequence is 13 residues long. The CDR3 DNA is TGTGCCAGCAGTTACAACTACGGAGAGACCCAGTACTTC. Translated: CASSYNYGETQYF.

The chain combines TRBV2 with TRBJ1-4, with a possible D match to TRBD1 (6 bases). Germline loops: CDR1 SNHLY, CDR2 FYNNEI. The CDR3 is 14 amino acids. V lost 3 bases and J lost 5, with 10 bases in between. CDR3 nucleotide sequence: TGTGCCAGCAGTGACAGGACAGCGAATGAAAAACTGTTTTTT. Amino acids: CASSDRTANEKLFF.

The genes are TRBV9 and TRBJ2-5; possible D gene TRBD1, 5 bases. The V gene lost 2 bases and the J gene lost 13 bases, with 15 bases spanning the gap. Germline CDR1 is SGDLS and CDR2 is YYNGEE. The CDR3 is made up of 12 amino acids. CDR3 loop: CASSVGQDKLYF. The CDR3 DNA sequence: TGTGCCAGCAGCGTGGGTCAGGACAAGTTGTACTTC.

In this sample, this clone turned up a few times. The chain carries TRBV29-1 and TRBJ2-3; TRBD2 agrees at 7 bases. CDR1 SQVTM and CDR2 ANQGSEA come from the germline V gene. V shed 6 bases and J 0 bases; nucleotides not matched to a gene: 6. This CDR3 is 14 amino acids long. The CDR3 here is CSVSSGVSTDTQYF. The CDR3 bases are TGCAGCGTCTCTAGCGGAGTCAGCACAGATACGCAGTATTTT.